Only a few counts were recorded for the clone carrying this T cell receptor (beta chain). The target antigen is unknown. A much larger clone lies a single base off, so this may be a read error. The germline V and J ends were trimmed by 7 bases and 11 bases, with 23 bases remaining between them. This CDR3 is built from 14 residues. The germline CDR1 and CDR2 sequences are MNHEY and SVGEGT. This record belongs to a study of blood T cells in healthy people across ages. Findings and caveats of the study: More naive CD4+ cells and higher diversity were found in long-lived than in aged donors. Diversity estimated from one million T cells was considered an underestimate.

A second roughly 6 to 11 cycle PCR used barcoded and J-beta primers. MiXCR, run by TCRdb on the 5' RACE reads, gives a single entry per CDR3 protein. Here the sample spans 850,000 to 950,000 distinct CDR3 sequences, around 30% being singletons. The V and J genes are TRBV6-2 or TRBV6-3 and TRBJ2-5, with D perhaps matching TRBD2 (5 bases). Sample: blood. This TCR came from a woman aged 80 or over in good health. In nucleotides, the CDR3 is TGTGCCAGCATCAAGGTAGGCGGGTACAATGAGCAGTACTTC. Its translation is CASIKVGGYNEQYF.